Sequencing of this T cell receptor beta chain was carried out in a study of cytomegalovirus exposure and HLA in healthy donors. Looking at the study overall: Out of fewer than 400 genotyped donors, roughly 80% belonged to the Caucasian-associated ancestry cluster. Study-level results: Later analysis indicated greater clonal expansion among HLA-associated TCR beta chains than among equally common other chains.

Vbeta (60) and Jbeta (13) primers were used in the PCR. Here immunoSEQ multiplex PCR was the method, and the copy in TCRdb shows in-frame clones only, minus some. The sample includes around 140,000 clones, roughly 79% seen only once; the top ten take less than 1.1%. Regarding this clone: The antigen remains unidentified.

From germline, CDR1 is MNHNY and CDR2 SVGAGI (reference sequence). J gave up 1 base and V 6 bases, and 2 bases lay outside the gene matches. The CDR3 has 15 residues. Everyone who donated was a healthy bone marrow donor. The chain recombines TRBV6-6 with TRBJ1-5; 11 bases agree with TRBD1. The source of this sequence is a male donor in good health and CMV-seronegative. Sequencing was done on a sample of PBMCs. CDR3 in amino acids: CASSRDRGSNQPQHF. CDR3 coding DNA: TGTGCCAGCAGCAGGGACAGGGGGAGCAATCAGCCCCAGCATTTT.